This T cell receptor beta chain was captured in a study of blood T cells in healthy people across ages. General study results and limits: More naive CD4+ cells and higher diversity marked long-lived donors relative to aged donors.

The germline V gene encodes CDR1 LNHNV and CDR2 YYDKDF (reference sequence). This CDR3 has 18 amino acids. The V segment lost 3 bases and the J segment 1 base; nucleotides outside the gene matches: 7. A remark on this clonotype: What it binds is not known.

A J-beta primer mix and a sample-barcoded 5' primer were used in a second PCR of about 6 to 12 cycles. The template-switch adaptor, which had 12 random nucleotides, put a tag on each cDNA molecule. Via MiXCR, TCRdb re-called the 5' RACE reads, giving one row per CDR3 protein. The table has 1.5 million to 2 million distinct CDR3 sequences, less than 50% seen once; the top ten hold 2.1%. Sequencing was performed on blood. This sequence originates from a middle-aged woman in good health. The chain is built from TRBV15 and TRBJ2-1; 12 bases are a match to TRBD2. The CDR3, as DNA: TGTGCCACCAGCAGGACTAGCGGGGGTGCTAGGTCCTACAATGAGCAGTTCTTC. Translation gives CATSRTSGGARSYNEQFF. Filled out from reference TRBV15 and TRBJ2-1, the complete variable domain reads DAMVIQNPRYQVTQFGKPVTLSCSQTLNHNVMYWYQQKSSQAPKLLFHYYDKDFNNEADTPDNFQSRRPNTSFCFLDIRSPGLGDTAMYLCATSRTSGGARSYNEQFFGPGTRLTVL.